These T cell receptor beta chains were read from a single sample in a study of blood T cells in healthy people across ages. Using its own MiXCR run on the 5' RACE reads, TCRdb lists one record per CDR3 protein. The sample contains 550,000 to 650,000 distinct CDR3 sequences, roughly a quarter of which appear only once. These same data were also listed under a study on T cells of mothers and their children.

Sequenced: blood. These receptors were obtained from a boy between 2 and 15 years old in good health. Both conserved end residues are part of each CDR3. A D gene is named only where the DNA matches it firmly. Only some rows state a clone size, as once, few, many or a class for expanded clones.

>TRBJ1-1|NA|TRBV12-5|NA
CASGRGYEAFF
TGTGCTAGTGGACGGGGGTATGAAGCTTTCTTT
>TRBJ2-1|NA|TRBV4-3|NA
CASSTGPSGGSYNEQFF
TGCGCCAGCAGCACCGGGCCGAGCGGAGGCTCCTACAATGAGCAGTTCTTC
>TRBJ2-5|few|TRBV20-1|TRBD1
CSAPDRQETQYF
TGCAGTGCCCCGGACAGGCAAGAGACCCAGTACTTC
>TRBJ2-5|NA|TRBV3-1|NA
CASSQDLAGARIQYF
TGTGCCAGCAGCCAAGATCTGGCGGGCGCGCGGATCCAGTACTTC
>TRBJ2-3|few|TRBV6-1|NA
CASTSGVGRDTQYF
TGTGCCAGCACCTCCGGGGTGGGGAGAGATACGCAGTATTTT
>TRBJ1-4|NA|TRBV12-3/TRBV12-4|TRBD1
CASSPRDRGTEKLFF
TGTGCCAGCAGTCCGAGGGACAGGGGAACCGAAAAACTGTTTTTT
>TRBJ2-7|NA|TRBV6-2/TRBV6-3|NA
CASSHGEIYEQYF
TGTGCCAGCAGTCACGGCGAGATCTACGAGCAGTACTTC
>TRBJ2-1|NA|TRBV12-3/TRBV12-4|TRBD2
CASRTKTTSGRYGNEQFF
TGTGCCAGCAGGACCAAGACGACTAGCGGGAGATACGGCAATGAGCAGTTCTTC
>TRBJ2-2|few|TRBV20-1|TRBD2
CSAASGRATGELFF
TGCAGTGCTGCTAGCGGGAGGGCAACCGGGGAGCTGTTTTTT
>TRBJ2-7|few|TRBV12-3/TRBV12-4|TRBD1
CASSLNRGADEQYF
TGTGCCAGCAGTTTAAACAGGGGCGCGGACGAGCAGTACTTC
>TRBJ1-1|NA|TRBV20-1|TRBD1
CSAYRGSTEASF
TGCAGTGCTTACAGGGGTAGCACTGAAGCTTCCTTT
>TRBJ2-7|few|TRBV3-1|TRBD2
CASSQEARTRSYEQYF
TGTGCCAGCAGCCAAGAGGCGAGGACTAGGTCCTACGAGCAGTACTTC
>TRBJ2-2|NA|TRBV30|NA
CAWTQQGTLRSGELFF
TGTGCCTGGACCCAACAGGGAACATTAAGGTCCGGGGAGCTGTTTTTT
>TRBJ2-7|few|TRBV7-2|NA
CASSFVAWGGLYEQYF
TGTGCCAGCAGCTTCGTGGCGTGGGGGGGCCTCTACGAGCAGTACTTC
>TRBJ2-7|NA|TRBV2|TRBD2
CASHKLTSGSSYEQYF
TGTGCCAGCCATAAACTTACTAGCGGAAGCTCCTACGAGCAGTACTTC
>TRBJ2-2|few|TRBV7-9|NA
CASSAMTGELFF
TGTGCCAGCAGCGCCATGACCGGGGAGCTGTTTTTT
>TRBJ1-2|NA|TRBV7-9|TRBD1
CASSLGGRGHYGYTF
TGTGCCAGCAGCTTAGGAGGCAGGGGGCACTATGGCTACACCTTC
>TRBJ2-2|NA|TRBV5-5|TRBD2
CASSPGTIVGTGELFF
TGTGCCAGCAGCCCCGGGACTATCGTTGGTACCGGGGAGCTGTTTTTT
>TRBJ2-5|few|TRBV7-8|TRBD1
CASSLRRTGAFQETQYF
TGTGCCAGCAGCTTAAGGCGGACAGGGGCTTTTCAAGAGACCCAGTACTTC
>TRBJ1-5|NA|TRBV28|NA
CASSFSRQDTRPQHF
TGTGCCAGCAGTTTTTCTAGGCAGGACACTCGGCCCCAGCATTTT
>TRBJ2-5|many|TRBV7-6|TRBD1
CASSARGYLGETQYF
TGTGCCAGCAGCGCCAGGGGGTACCTGGGAGAGACCCAGTACTTC
>TRBJ2-3|few|TRBV7-6|NA
CASSLVPRDTDTQYF
TGTGCCAGCAGCTTAGTACCCAGGGACACAGATACGCAGTATTTT
>TRBJ2-1|few|TRBV20-1|TRBD2
CSARQLAERGQFF
TGCAGTGCTAGGCAGCTAGCGGAACGCGGGCAGTTCTTC
>TRBJ1-6|many|TRBV7-6|NA
CASSLSGNSPLHF
TGTGCCAGCAGCTTATCAGGAAATTCACCCCTCCACTTT
>TRBJ2-5|once|TRBV20-1|TRBD2
CSAEKAGGPQETQYF
TGCAGTGCTGAGAAAGCGGGGGGCCCTCAAGAGACCCAGTACTTC
>TRBJ1-2|NA|TRBV7-9|TRBD1
CASSPQQGAISYGYTF
TGTGCCAGCAGCCCACAACAGGGGGCCATAAGCTATGGCTACACCTTC
>TRBJ2-7|NA|TRBV7-2|TRBD2
CASSLQREYEQYF
TGTGCCAGCAGCTTACAGCGGGAGTACGAGCAGTACTTC
>TRBJ2-3|few|TRBV7-2|TRBD2
CASSFSGRVTDTQYF
TGTGCCAGCAGCTTTAGCGGGAGGGTAACAGATACGCAGTATTTT
>TRBJ2-1|NA|TRBV20-1|TRBD2
CSARDRAGLATNEQFF
TGCAGTGCTAGAGATCGAGCAGGACTAGCGACCAATGAGCAGTTCTTC
>TRBJ1-3|NA|TRBV15|NA
CATSRVGNTIYF
TGTGCCACCAGCAGAGTCGGAAACACCATATATTTT
>TRBJ1-2|NA|TRBV18|NA
CASSPEGNYAYTF
TGTGCCAGCTCACCGGAGGGGAACTATGCCTACACCTTC
>TRBJ2-3|NA|TRBV10-3|TRBD2
CATMGEGTSGRDTQYF
TGTGCCACCATGGGCGAGGGCACTAGCGGGAGAGATACGCAGTATTTT
>TRBJ2-7|NA|TRBV6-5|NA
CASGITEIYEQYF
TGTGCCAGCGGAATAACAGAAATCTACGAGCAGTACTTC
>TRBJ2-2|few|TRBV7-2|TRBD2
CASSLGTSPGELFF
TGTGCCAGCAGCTTAGGGACTAGCCCCGGGGAGCTGTTTTTT
>TRBJ2-1|NA|TRBV14|NA
CASSQLRGSYNEQFF
TGTGCCAGCAGCCAATTGCGGGGTTCCTACAATGAGCAGTTCTTC